This TCR beta chain emerged from a study of blood T cell repertoires in COVID-19. Only one count was recorded for this clone. Germline CDR1 and CDR2: MNHEY and SVGEGT. The CDR3 is 13 amino acids. With 2 bases removed from V and 5 bases from J, the gap between germline ends came to 6 bases. Study processing details: Estimates of nucleated cell counts were drawn from the amplification of reference gene primers. Profiled with immunoSEQ multiplex PCR; TCRdb holds only in-frame clones, not every one. V, J and clone size derive from that table, while D and trimming were established from the DNA sequence. Found here are approximately 130,000 clones, over 70% of them singletons; the top ten hold 20%.

The sequence came from a man older than 75 with acute or convalescent COVID-19. This chain uses TRBV6-2 or TRBV6-3 with TRBJ2-2, with no clear D. The specimen sequenced was peripheral blood. For the CDR3, the DNA is TGTGCCAGCAGTTACCGGCGGACCGGGGAGCTGTTTTTT. Translation: CASSYRRTGELFF.